This T cell receptor (beta chain) was retrieved from a study of Ad26.COV2.S vaccination and SARS-CoV-2 variants. Sequenced by immunoSEQ multiplex PCR; TCRdb stores in-frame clones only, minus some. The top ten hold roughly 1.5% of the sample, which has about 680,000 clones, more than 80% seen once. Comments on this clone: The antigen is undetermined.

Treatment: over 15 received Ad26.COV2.S at low or high dose, single or two shots; five or six received placebo; per-sample allocation not given. Vaccine and placebo recipients were sampled on day 63 after the first injection. Germline-derived CDR1 and CDR2 are SGHRS and YFSETQ. The CDR3 consists of 13 residues. Trimming removed 2 bases from V and 0 bases from J, with 6 bases in between. Whole-study results and caveats: Vaccine and placebo groups showed comparable non-spike TCR breadth. Compared with placebo recipients, vaccine recipients had higher spike-specific TCR breadth.

The chain links TRBV5-1 to TRBJ2-7, with D hard to call. The clonotype originates from a person aged 18 to 59 who received the Ad26.COV2.S COVID-19 vaccine or a placebo. Sequencing was performed on peripheral blood, taken in a trial of Ad26.COV2.S vaccine versus placebo. The CDR3 DNA sequence: TGCGCCAGCAGCTTTGCAGGCTCCTACGAGCAGTACTTC. Protein product: CASSFAGSYEQYF.